This entry concerns a single TCR beta chain. This sample was included in a study of blood T cell repertoires in COVID-19. Study context: In each case, the material was cDNA or gDNA derived from T cells, B-cell-depleted T cells, or PBMCs.

The CDR3 spans 16 residues. Losses at the gene ends were 2 bases for V and 4 bases for J; bases not matched to a gene: 8. Looked up from germline, CDR1 is SGHAT and CDR2 is FQNNGV. Enrolled through a virtual design, the participants were between roughly 18 and 100 years of age and came from approximately 25 US areas. Cohort assignment relied on participant-reported clinical history. Produced via immunoSEQ multiplex PCR; TCRdb's table is partial and in-frame only. The sample yields around 250,000 clones, about 87% seen once. Sequencing was carried out using PBMCs or T cells enriched from blood (not recorded which). The chain couples TRBV11-2 to TRBJ2-3; TRBD1 matches 8 bases. This TCR was sampled from a middle-aged woman who had been exposed to COVID-19. The CDR3 sequence: CASSLNSGGRADTQYF. CDR3 nucleotides: TGTGCCAGCAGCTTAAATTCAGGGGGCCGGGCAGATACGCAGTATTTT.